This T cell receptor beta chain was obtained from a study of T cells after yellow fever vaccination. Overall study results and limits: Only a small proportion of the clonotypes turned up in both the CD4 and the CD8 compartments, likely arising from convergent recombination.

TCRdb re-derived calls from the 5' RACE reads in MiXCR, one entry per CDR3 protein. The data show 300,000 to 450,000 distinct CDR3 sequences, approximately 5.7% seen once. On this clonotype: Antigen: not known.

The germline CDR1 and CDR2 sequences are LNHDA and SQIVND (reference sequence). The ends were cut back, 8 bases at V and 2 bases at J, with 9 bases in the middle. CDR3 length: 12 residues. The sequences come from PBMCs, collected 5 days after the yellow fever booster vaccination. The clonotype comes from a man aged 25-45 years who received the YFV17D yellow fever vaccine. The chain carries TRBV19 and TRBJ1-2; TRBD1 might be the D (6 bases). CDR3: CASGQRNYGYTF. The CDR3 DNA is TGTGCCAGTGGACAGAGAAACTATGGCTACACCTTC. Full variable domain (remainder filled in from reference TRBV19 and TRBJ1-2): DGGITQSPKYLFRKEGQNVTLSCEQNLNHDAMYWYRQDPGQGLRLIYYSQIVNDFQKGDIAEGYSVSREKKESFPLTVTSAQKNPTAFYLCASGQRNYGYTFGSGTRLTVV.